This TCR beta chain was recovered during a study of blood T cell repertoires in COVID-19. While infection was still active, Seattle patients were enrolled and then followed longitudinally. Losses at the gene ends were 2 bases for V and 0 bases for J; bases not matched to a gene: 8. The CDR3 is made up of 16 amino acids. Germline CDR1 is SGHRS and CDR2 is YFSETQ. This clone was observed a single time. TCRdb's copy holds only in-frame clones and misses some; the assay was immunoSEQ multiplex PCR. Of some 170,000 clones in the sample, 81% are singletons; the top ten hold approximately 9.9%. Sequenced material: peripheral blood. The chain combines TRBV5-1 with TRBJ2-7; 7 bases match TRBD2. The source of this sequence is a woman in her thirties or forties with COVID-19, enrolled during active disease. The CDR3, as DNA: TGCGCCAGCAGCTTAAACCCCAGCGGGACCTCCTACGAGCAGTACTTC. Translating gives CASSLNPSGTSYEQYF.